This TCR beta chain was captured in a study of shared clonotypes between healthy human individuals. TCRdb's table, derived via immunoSEQ multiplex PCR, lists solely in-frame clones and lacks some. The data contain over 2,000,000 clones, about 94% of them seen just once; the ten biggest clones take up over 1.5%. With respect to this clone: Its antigen is as yet unknown.

Per the germline V gene, CDR1 is MNHNS and CDR2 is SASEGT. Trimming cost V 4 bases and J 0 bases, with 11 bases left between them. The CDR3 is 15 amino acids. Naivety among CD8 cells was defined by CD45RO negativity and positive CCR7 selection, thereby excluding terminally differentiated effector memory CD45RA+ cells. Recent acute infections and vaccinations were absent in the healthy HIV-negative adult donors. The study, taken as a whole, reports: It was only blood that was sampled, and tissue repertoires likely differ.

The sequenced material came from naive CD8+ T cells from PBMCs. The chain recombines TRBV6-1 with TRBJ2-3; D is unclear. This TCR was recovered from a man between 18 and 29 years old in good health. Some clones in this sample may be carry-over from other donors' samples. The CDR3 loop reads CASSGREASTDTQYF. Here the CDR3 DNA reads TGTGCCAGCAGTGGTCGAGAAGCTAGCACAGATACGCAGTATTTT.